A selection of T cell receptor beta chains follows, all from one sample in a study of blood T cells in healthy people across ages. Using its own MiXCR run on the 5' RACE reads, TCRdb lists one record per CDR3 protein. The table has around 1.5 million distinct CDR3 sequences, about 35% seen once. Material for sequencing was blood. The receptors were gathered from a woman in her twenties or thirties in good health. CDR3s include the opening cysteine and the closing phenylalanine or tryptophan. The order of the fields is J gene, V gene, clone size, D gene, CDR3 protein, CDR3 DNA. The D gene is left open where the match is weak. Size is stated for part of the rows, as once, few or many counts, or as a class when the clone is expanded.

TRBJ2-5 | TRBV7-2 | - | - | CASSLVLGRETQYF | TGTGCCAGCAGCTTAGTCCTAGGGCGGGAGACCCAGTACTTC
TRBJ1-1 | TRBV12-3/TRBV12-4 | - | - | CASSLRQILNTEAFF | TGTGCCAGCAGTTTAAGGCAGATCTTGAACACTGAAGCTTTCTTT
TRBJ1-1 | TRBV5-1 | - | - | CASSTGETTEAFF | TGCGCCAGCAGCACGGGGGAGACCACTGAAGCTTTCTTT
TRBJ2-1 | TRBV12-3/TRBV12-4 | many | TRBD2 | CASSPDGTSGRSNEQFF | TGTGCCAGCAGCCCTGACGGGACTAGCGGGAGGTCCAATGAGCAGTTCTTC
TRBJ2-1 | TRBV6-1 | few | - | CASSELQWGAYNEQFF | TGTGCCAGCAGTGAACTCCAGTGGGGGGCCTACAATGAGCAGTTCTTC
TRBJ2-7 | TRBV28 | few | TRBD2 | CASSLTSGIDERYF | TGTGCCAGCAGTTTAACTAGCGGGATCGACGAGCGGTACTTC
TRBJ2-2 | TRBV29-1 | few | TRBD1 | CSGGQGNGELFF | TGCAGCGGGGGACAGGGAAACGGGGAGCTGTTTTTT
TRBJ2-3 | TRBV5-1 | many | - | CASSSLQSTDTQYF | TGCGCCAGCAGCTCCCTACAGTCCACAGATACGCAGTATTTT
TRBJ2-3 | TRBV27 | - | TRBD1 | CASSFGQGLDTQYF | TGTGCCAGCAGTTTCGGACAGGGACTGGATACGCAGTATTTT
TRBJ1-2 | TRBV7-9 | - | - | CASSSREFEPWVGYTF | TGTGCCAGCAGCTCCAGGGAATTTGAACCTTGGGTTGGCTACACCTTC
TRBJ2-7 | TRBV20-1 | many | - | CSARARGGTTYEQYF | TGCAGTGCTAGAGCCAGGGGCGGGACAACCTACGAGCAGTACTTC
TRBJ2-7 | TRBV19 | - | - | CASSRDVGIEQYF | TGTGCCAGTAGTAGGGACGTGGGCATCGAGCAGTACTTC
TRBJ2-7 | TRBV20-1 | few | - | CSARENLGQTYEQYF | TGCAGTGCTAGAGAGAATTTGGGGCAGACCTACGAGCAGTACTTC
TRBJ1-6 | TRBV10-3 | - | - | CAISESGGHLVSSYNSPLHF | TGTGCCATCAGTGAGTCTGGTGGACATCTTGTGAGCTCCTATAATTCACCCCTCCACTTT
TRBJ1-5 | TRBV29-1 | - | - | CNVEECGEVQPQHF | TGCAACGTTGAAGAGTGTGGGGAAGTACAGCCCCAGCATTTT
TRBJ2-1 | TRBV27 | - | TRBD1 | CANSLSPGTAYNEQFF | TGTGCCAACAGTTTATCTCCCGGGACAGCTTACAATGAGCAGTTCTTC
TRBJ2-3 | TRBV11-3 | - | TRBD1 | CASSLITGGVGDTQYF | TGTGCCAGCAGCTTAATCACAGGGGGCGTGGGAGATACGCAGTATTTT
TRBJ1-2 | TRBV10-2 | - | TRBD1 | CASSGGTEYGYTF | TGCGCCAGCAGTGGGGGGACAGAGTATGGCTACACCTTC
TRBJ2-7 | TRBV3-1 | - | - | CASSRGAGSPYEQYF | TGTGCCAGCAGCCGAGGGGCAGGGAGTCCCTACGAGCAGTACTTC
TRBJ2-7 | TRBV29-1 | many | - | CSVISARDYEQYF | TGCAGCGTGATCTCAGCCAGGGATTACGAGCAGTACTTC
TRBJ2-7 | TRBV6-6 | - | - | CASSGGRDITYEQYF | TGTGCCAGCAGCGGAGGGAGGGACATAACCTACGAGCAGTACTTC
TRBJ2-2 | TRBV29-1 | once | - | CSVSLSTRATGELFF | TGCAGCGTTTCACTTTCAACGAGAGCCACCGGGGAGCTGTTTTTT
TRBJ2-1 | TRBV6-1 | - | TRBD1 | CASSENTGGMFNEQFF | TGTGCCAGCAGTGAAAACACAGGGGGTATGTTCAATGAGCAGTTCTTC
TRBJ1-1 | TRBV29-1 | - | TRBD1 | CSAGTDTEAFF | TGCAGCGCTGGGACAGACACTGAAGCTTTCTTT
TRBJ1-2 | TRBV29-1 | few | TRBD1 | CSGGDRGRNGYTF | TGCAGCGGGGGGGACAGGGGGAGAAATGGCTACACCTTC
TRBJ2-5 | TRBV20-1 | - | - | CSAPPRAPSQETQYF | TGCAGTGCTCCTCCAAGGGCCCCGTCGCAAGAGACCCAGTACTTC
TRBJ1-2 | TRBV5-5 | - | - | CASSLWQNFSYGYTF | TGTGCCAGCAGCTTGTGGCAGAACTTTAGCTATGGCTACACCTTC
TRBJ2-6 | TRBV4-1 | many | TRBD2 | CASSFGLAGDTSGANVLTF | TGCGCCAGCAGCTTCGGACTAGCGGGGGACACCTCTGGGGCCAACGTCCTGACTTTC
TRBJ2-3 | TRBV9 | few | TRBD1 | CASATGQGASNTQYF | TGTGCCAGCGCAACCGGACAGGGGGCTTCGAATACGCAGTATTTT
TRBJ2-1 | TRBV12-3/TRBV12-4 | - | - | CTSTPLAYEQFF | TGTACCAGCACTCCACTAGCTTATGAGCAGTTCTTC
TRBJ2-7 | TRBV5-1 | few | - | CASSDNSYEQYF | TGCGCCAGCAGCGATAACTCCTACGAGCAGTACTTC
TRBJ1-4 | TRBV3-1 | few | - | CASSPQWSNEKLFF | TGTGCCAGCAGCCCCCAGTGGAGTAATGAAAAACTGTTTTTT
TRBJ2-7 | TRBV15 | - | - | CATSTGYEQYF | TGTGCCACCAGTACAGGCTACGAGCAGTACTTC
TRBJ1-2 | TRBV12-3/TRBV12-4 | few | TRBD1 | CASSLGLQGRSYGYTF | TGTGCCAGCAGTTTAGGTTTACAGGGGCGGTCCTATGGCTACACCTTC
TRBJ2-3 | TRBV2 | - | - | CASRTDGYTDTQYF | TGTGCCAGCAGAACCGACGGATACACAGATACGCAGTATTTT
TRBJ2-7 | TRBV5-1 | few | - | CASSPGLKLEQYF | TGCGCCAGCAGCCCCGGACTGAAACTCGAGCAGTACTTC
TRBJ1-2 | TRBV7-3 | - | - | CASSPPGQFYYTF | TGTGCCAGCAGCCCCCCCGGACAGTTCTACTACACCTTC
TRBJ2-3 | TRBV20-1 | - | - | CSARDSRVDRDTQYF | TGCAGTGCTAGAGATTCGCGAGTTGACAGAGATACGCAGTATTTT
TRBJ2-5 | TRBV7-3 | - | TRBD1 | CAHGQGMETQYF | TGTGCCCATGGACAGGGGATGGAGACCCAGTACTTC
TRBJ2-4 | TRBV7-2 | - | TRBD1 | CASSIGTVAKNIQYF | TGTGCCAGCAGCATTGGGACAGTAGCCAAAAACATTCAGTACTTC
TRBJ1-4 | TRBV7-2 | - | - | CASTDRGVAKLFF | TGTGCCAGCACCGACCGTGGTGTTGCGAAACTGTTTTTT
TRBJ2-3 | TRBV7-2 | - | - | CASSLAPWGDFLQDTQYF | TGTGCCAGCAGCCTCGCCCCTTGGGGGGACTTCCTTCAAGATACGCAGTATTTT
TRBJ1-5 | TRBV20-1 | many | - | CSGSQGPNQPQHF | TGCAGTGGGTCGCAGGGTCCTAATCAGCCCCAGCATTTT
TRBJ2-1 | TRBV7-2 | many | - | CASRPPYSPHNEQFF | TGTGCCAGCAGGCCACCTTACTCTCCCCACAATGAGCAGTTCTTC
TRBJ2-3 | TRBV5-1 | - | - | CASSLAPGFATDAQYF | TGCGCCAGCAGCTTGGCCCCGGGCTTCGCCACAGATGCGCAGTATTTT
TRBJ2-1 | TRBV7-9 | - | TRBD2 | CASSPIRGLPSDEQFF | TGTGCCAGCAGCCCCATTCGGGGACTACCGTCGGATGAGCAGTTCTTC
TRBJ1-1 | TRBV2 | few | - | CAIPTGRNTEAFF | TGTGCCATCCCGACGGGCCGGAACACTGAAGCTTTCTTT
TRBJ2-3 | TRBV9 | few | TRBD2 | CASSVTTGGRTDTQYF | TGTGCCAGCAGCGTAACTACCGGCGGGAGGACAGATACGCAGTATTTT
TRBJ2-7 | TRBV12-3/TRBV12-4 | - | - | CASSLGNRAREQYF | TGTGCCAGCAGTTTAGGGAACCGGGCCCGCGAGCAGTACTTC
TRBJ2-7 | TRBV12-3/TRBV12-4 | few | - | CASSLDMYEQYF | TGTGCCAGCAGTTTAGATATGTACGAGCAGTACTTC
TRBJ1-2 | TRBV7-6 | - | - | CASSFLEVAGSGYTF | TGTGCCAGCAGCTTTCTAGAAGTCGCTGGGAGCGGCTACACCTTC
TRBJ2-7 | TRBV7-9 | - | - | CASSPKTGSKGEQYF | TGTGCCAGCAGCCCAAAAACAGGGAGTAAAGGCGAGCAGTACTTC
TRBJ1-2 | TRBV27 | - | TRBD1 | CASSSTGFEGYTF | TGTGCCAGCAGTTCGACAGGGTTCGAAGGCTACACCTTC